This T cell receptor beta chain was recovered during a study of T cell changes during pregnancy in multiple sclerosis. Libraries were prepared by immunoSEQ multiplex PCR; TCRdb keeps only in-frame clonotypes and omits some of them. The repertoire holds around 66,000 clones, with around 92% as singletons. Between the trimmed V and J ends, which lost 2 bases and 8 bases, there was a span of 10 bases. This CDR3 has 12 amino acids. CDR1 is SGDLS and CDR2 is YYNGEE in the germline V gene. The rearrangement joins TRBV9 to TRBJ1-2, with D unclear. This TCR was recovered from a female donor in good health, enrolled as a control in a pregnancy study. This specimen was peripheral blood, taken in the third trimester of pregnancy. The CDR3 sequence: CASSVKQRGYTF. CDR3 in DNA: TGTGCCAGCAGCGTCAAACAGCGGGGCTACACCTTC.